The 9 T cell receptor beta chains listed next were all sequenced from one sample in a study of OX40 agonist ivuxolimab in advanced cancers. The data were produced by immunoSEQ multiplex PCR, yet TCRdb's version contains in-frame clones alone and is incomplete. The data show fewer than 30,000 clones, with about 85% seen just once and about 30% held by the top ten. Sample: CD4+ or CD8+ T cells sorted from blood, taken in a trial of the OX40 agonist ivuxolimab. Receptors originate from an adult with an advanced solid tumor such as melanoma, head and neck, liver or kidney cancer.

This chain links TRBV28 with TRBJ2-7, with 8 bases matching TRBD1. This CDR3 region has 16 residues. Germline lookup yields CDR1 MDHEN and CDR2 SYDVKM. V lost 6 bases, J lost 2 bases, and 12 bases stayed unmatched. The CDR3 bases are TGTGCCAGCAGCGACGGGGGCAGGGGGCTGACCTACGAGCAGTACTTC. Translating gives CASSDGGRGLTYEQYF.

The CDR3 DNA reads TGTGCCAGCAGCGTGGGAGGGCCCTCAGATACGCAGTATTTT. Translating gives CASSVGGPSDTQYF. V and J are TRBV9 and TRBJ2-3, with 7 positions matching TRBD2. The CDR3 is 14 residues long. Looked up from germline, CDR1 is SGDLS and CDR2 is YYNGEE. Trimming took 2 bases from V and 4 from J; bases not matched to a gene: 4.

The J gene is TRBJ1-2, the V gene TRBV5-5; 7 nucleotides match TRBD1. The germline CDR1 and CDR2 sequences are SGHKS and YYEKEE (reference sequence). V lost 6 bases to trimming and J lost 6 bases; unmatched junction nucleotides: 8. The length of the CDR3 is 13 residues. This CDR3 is CASTLEGADGYTF. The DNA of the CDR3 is TGTGCCAGCACTCTGGAGGGGGCCGATGGCTACACCTTC.

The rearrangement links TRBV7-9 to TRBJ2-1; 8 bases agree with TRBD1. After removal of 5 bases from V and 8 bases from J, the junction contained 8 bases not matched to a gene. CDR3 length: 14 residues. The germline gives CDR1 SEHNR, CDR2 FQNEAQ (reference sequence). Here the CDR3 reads CASSLADRDYEQFF. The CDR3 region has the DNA TGTGCCAGCAGCCTCGCGGACAGGGACTATGAGCAGTTCTTC.

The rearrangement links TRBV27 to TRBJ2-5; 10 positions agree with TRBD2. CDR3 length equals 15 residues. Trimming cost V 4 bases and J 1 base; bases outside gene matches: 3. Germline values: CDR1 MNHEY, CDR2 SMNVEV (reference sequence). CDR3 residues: CASSSRTSGQETQYF. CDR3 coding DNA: TGTGCCAGCAGTTCCCGGACTAGCGGCCAAGAGACCCAGTACTTC.

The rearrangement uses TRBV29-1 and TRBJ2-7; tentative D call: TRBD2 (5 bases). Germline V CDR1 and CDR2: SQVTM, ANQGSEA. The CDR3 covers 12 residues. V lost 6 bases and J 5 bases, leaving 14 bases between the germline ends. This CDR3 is CSVALGGHEQYF. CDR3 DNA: TGCAGCGTGGCCCTAGGAGGCCACGAGCAGTACTTC.

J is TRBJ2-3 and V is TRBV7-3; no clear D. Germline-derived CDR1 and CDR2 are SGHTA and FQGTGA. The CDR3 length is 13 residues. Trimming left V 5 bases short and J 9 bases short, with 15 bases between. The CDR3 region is CASSPVSSHTQYF. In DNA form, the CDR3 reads TGTGCCAGCAGCCCAGTCTCGTCACACACGCAGTATTTT.

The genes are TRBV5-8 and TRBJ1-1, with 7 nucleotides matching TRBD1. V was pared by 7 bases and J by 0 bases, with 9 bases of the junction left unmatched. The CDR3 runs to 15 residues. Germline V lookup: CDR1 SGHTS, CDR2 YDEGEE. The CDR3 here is CASSERQGMNTEAFF. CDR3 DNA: TGTGCCAGCTCGGAGAGACAGGGCATGAACACTGAAGCTTTCTTT.

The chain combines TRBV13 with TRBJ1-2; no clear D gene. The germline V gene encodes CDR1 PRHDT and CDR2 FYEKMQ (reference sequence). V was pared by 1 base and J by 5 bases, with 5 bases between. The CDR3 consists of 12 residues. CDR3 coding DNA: TGTGCCAGCAGCTTAGTGCAGTATGGCTACACCTTC. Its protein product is CASSLVQYGYTF.